Reported below is one T cell receptor beta chain. Its cognate antigen is unknown. The source of the sample is a study of early T cells in non-severe SARS-CoV-2 infection. The wider study: Unpaired chains resulted from sequencing bulk RNA of unsorted whole blood.

The length of the CDR3 is 16 residues. Germline values: CDR1 SGHVS, CDR2 FNYEAQ. Losses at the gene ends were 5 bases for V and 4 bases for J; bases not matched to a gene: 12. Study-level results: Reliance on VDJdb matching favored anti-spike CD8 responses; private and CD4 specificities were missed.

Researchers tagged individual cDNA molecules with unique molecular identifiers. TCRdb re-called the 5' RACE reads through MiXCR, storing one row per CDR3 protein. The sample includes around 79,000 distinct CDR3 sequences, about 11% of them seen just once. The TCR comes from an adult who was a healthcare worker with PCR-confirmed SARS-CoV-2 infection or an uninfected control (not recorded which). This chain connects TRBV7-6 to TRBJ1-2, with TRBD1 identical over 8 bases. Specimen: whole blood, collected at baseline. CDR3 coding DNA: TGTGCCAGCAGCCCTAACACACCGACAGGGGTCTATGGCTACACCTTC. Amino acids: CASSPNTPTGVYGYTF. Using reference TRBV7-6 and TRBJ1-2 for the parts outside the CDR3, the full variable domain is GAGVSQSPRYKVTKRGQDVALRCDPISGHVSLYWYRQALGQGPEFLTYFNYEAQQDKSGLPNDRFSAERPEGSISTLTIQRTEQRDSAMYRCASSPNTPTGVYGYTFGSGTRLTVV.